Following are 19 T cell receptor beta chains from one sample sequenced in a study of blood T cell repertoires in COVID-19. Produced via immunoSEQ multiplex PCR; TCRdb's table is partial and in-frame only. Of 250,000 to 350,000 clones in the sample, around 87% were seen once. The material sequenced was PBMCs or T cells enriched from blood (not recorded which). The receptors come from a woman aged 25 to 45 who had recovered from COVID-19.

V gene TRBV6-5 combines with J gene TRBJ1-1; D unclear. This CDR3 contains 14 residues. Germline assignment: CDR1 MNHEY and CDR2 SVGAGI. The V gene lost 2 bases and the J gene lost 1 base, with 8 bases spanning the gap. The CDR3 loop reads CASSYMEKNTEAFF. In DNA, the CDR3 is TGTGCCAGCAGTTACATGGAGAAGAACACTGAAGCTTTCTTT.

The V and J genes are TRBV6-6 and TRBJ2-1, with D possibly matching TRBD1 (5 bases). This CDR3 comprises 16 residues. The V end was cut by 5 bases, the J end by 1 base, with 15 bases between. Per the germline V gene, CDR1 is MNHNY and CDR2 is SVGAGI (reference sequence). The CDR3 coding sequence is TGTGCCAGCAGTCCGCAGGGCGGAGTATCCTACAATGAGCAGTTCTTC. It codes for CASSPQGGVSYNEQFF.

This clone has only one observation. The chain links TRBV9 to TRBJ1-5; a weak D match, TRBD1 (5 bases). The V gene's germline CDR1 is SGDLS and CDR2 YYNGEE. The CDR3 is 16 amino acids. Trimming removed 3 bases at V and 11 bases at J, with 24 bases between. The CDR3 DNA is TGTGCCAGCAGCGCCTCCATCGGGGACTTGTTGGCGGCCCAGCATTTT. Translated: CASSASIGDLLAAQHF.

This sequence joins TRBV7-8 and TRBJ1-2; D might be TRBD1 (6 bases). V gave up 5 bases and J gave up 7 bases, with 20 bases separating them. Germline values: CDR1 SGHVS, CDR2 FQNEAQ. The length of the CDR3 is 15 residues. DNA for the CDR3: TGTGCCAGCAGCCCCCGGACAGTTCGAAGAGGTGGCTACACCTTC. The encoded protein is CASSPRTVRRGGYTF.

CDR3 DNA sequence: TGTGCCTGGAGGCGGGGTGCAAGCACTGAAGCTTTCTTT. As protein: CAWRRGASTEAFF. The gene calls are TRBV30 and TRBJ1-1, with unresolved D. The germline V gene encodes CDR1 GTSNPN and CDR2 SVGIG (reference sequence). The CDR3 loop spans 13 amino acids. The V end was cut by 3 bases, the J end by 4 bases, with 12 bases between.

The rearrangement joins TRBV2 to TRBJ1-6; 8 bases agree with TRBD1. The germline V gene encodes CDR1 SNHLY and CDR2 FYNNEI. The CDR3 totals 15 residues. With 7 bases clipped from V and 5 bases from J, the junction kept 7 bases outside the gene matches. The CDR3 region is CASTRDRRHNSPLHF. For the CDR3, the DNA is TGTGCCAGCACCAGGGACAGGCGACATAATTCACCCCTCCACTTT. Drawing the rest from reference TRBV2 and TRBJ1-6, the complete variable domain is EPEVTQTPSHQVTQMGQEVILRCVPISNHLYFYWYRQILGQKVEFLVSFYNNEISEKSEIFDDQFSVERPDGSNFTLKIRSTKLEDSAMYFCASTRDRRHNSPLHFGNGTRLTVT.

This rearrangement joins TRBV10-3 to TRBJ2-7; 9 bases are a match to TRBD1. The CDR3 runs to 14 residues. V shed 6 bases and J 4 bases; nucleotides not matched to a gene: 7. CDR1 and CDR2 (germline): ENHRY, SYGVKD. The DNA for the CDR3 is TGTGCCATCAGAGCGGGACAGGGATCATACGAGCAGTACTTC. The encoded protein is CAIRAGQGSYEQYF.

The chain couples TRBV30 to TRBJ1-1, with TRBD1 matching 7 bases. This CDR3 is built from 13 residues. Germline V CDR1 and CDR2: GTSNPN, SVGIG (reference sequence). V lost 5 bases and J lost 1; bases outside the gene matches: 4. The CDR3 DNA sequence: TGTGCCTGGGACCGACAGGGGAACACTGAAGCTTTCTTT. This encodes CAWDRQGNTEAFF. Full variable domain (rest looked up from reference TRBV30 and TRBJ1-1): SQTIHQWPATLVQPVGSPLSLECTVEGTSNPNLYWYRQAAGRGLQLLFYSVGIGQISSEVPQNLSASRPQDRQFILSSKKLLLSDSGFYLCAWDRQGNTEAFFGQGTRLTVV.

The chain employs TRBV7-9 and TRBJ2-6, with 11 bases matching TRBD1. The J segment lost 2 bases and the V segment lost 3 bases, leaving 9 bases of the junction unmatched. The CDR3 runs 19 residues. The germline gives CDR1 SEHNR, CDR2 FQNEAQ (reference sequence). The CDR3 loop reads CASSFGTGTGGTGANVLTF. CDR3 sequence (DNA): TGTGCCAGCAGCTTCGGGACCGGGACAGGGGGTACTGGGGCCAACGTCCTGACTTTC.

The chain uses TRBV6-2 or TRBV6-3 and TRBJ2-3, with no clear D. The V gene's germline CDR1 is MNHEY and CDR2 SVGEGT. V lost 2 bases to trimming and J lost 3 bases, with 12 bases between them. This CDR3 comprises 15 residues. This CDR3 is CASSYGASSTDTQYF. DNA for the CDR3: TGTGCCAGCAGTTACGGAGCTTCTTCGACAGATACGCAGTATTTT.

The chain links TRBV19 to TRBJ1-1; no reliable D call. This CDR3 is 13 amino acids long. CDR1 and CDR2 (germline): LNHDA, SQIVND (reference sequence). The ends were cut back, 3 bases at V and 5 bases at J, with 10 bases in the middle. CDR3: CASSILSGTEAFF. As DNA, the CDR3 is TGTGCCAGTAGTATCTTATCCGGGACTGAAGCTTTCTTT. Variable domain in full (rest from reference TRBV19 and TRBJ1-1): DGGITQSPKYLFRKEGQNVTLSCEQNLNHDAMYWYRQDPGQGLRLIYYSQIVNDFQKGDIAEGYSVSREKKESFPLTVTSAQKNPTAFYLCASSILSGTEAFFGQGTRLTVV.

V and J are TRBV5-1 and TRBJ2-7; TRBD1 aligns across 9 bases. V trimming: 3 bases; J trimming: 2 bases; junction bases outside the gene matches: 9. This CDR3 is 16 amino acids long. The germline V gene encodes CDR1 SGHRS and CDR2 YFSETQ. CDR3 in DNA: TGCGCCAGCAGCTGGGGTGGGACAGGGATGCCCTACGAGCAGTACTTC. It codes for CASSWGGTGMPYEQYF.

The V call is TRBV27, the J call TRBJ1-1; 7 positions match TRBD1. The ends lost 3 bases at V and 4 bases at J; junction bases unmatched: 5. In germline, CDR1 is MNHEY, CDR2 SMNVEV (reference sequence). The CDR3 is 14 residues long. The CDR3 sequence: CASSFNPGGTEAFF. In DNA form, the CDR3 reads TGTGCCAGCAGTTTCAACCCAGGGGGCACTGAAGCTTTCTTT.

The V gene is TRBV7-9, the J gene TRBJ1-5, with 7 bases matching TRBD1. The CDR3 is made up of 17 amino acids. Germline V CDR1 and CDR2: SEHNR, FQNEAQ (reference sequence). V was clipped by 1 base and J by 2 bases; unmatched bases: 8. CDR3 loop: CASSLVNTGQRNQPQHF. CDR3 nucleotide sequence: TGTGCCAGCAGCTTAGTCAATACGGGACAGCGCAATCAGCCCCAGCATTTT.

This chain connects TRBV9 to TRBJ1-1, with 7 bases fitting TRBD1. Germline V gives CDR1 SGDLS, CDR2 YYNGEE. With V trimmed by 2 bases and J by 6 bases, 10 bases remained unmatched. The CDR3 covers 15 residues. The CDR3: CASSVNTGVVAEAFF. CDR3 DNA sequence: TGTGCCAGCAGCGTGAACACAGGGGTGGTAGCTGAAGCTTTCTTT.

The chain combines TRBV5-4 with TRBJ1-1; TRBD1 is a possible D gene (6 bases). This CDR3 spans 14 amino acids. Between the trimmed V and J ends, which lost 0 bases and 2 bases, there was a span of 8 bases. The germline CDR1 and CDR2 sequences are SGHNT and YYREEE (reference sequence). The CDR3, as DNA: TGTGCCAGCAGCTTGGGACAGGTTAACACTGAAGCTTTCTTT. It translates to CASSLGQVNTEAFF. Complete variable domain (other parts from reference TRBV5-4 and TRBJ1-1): ETGVTQSPTHLIKTRGQQVTLRCSSQSGHNTVSWYQQALGQGPQFIFQYYREEENGRGNFPPRFSGLQFPNYSSELNVNALELDDSALYLCASSLGQVNTEAFFGQGTRLTVV.

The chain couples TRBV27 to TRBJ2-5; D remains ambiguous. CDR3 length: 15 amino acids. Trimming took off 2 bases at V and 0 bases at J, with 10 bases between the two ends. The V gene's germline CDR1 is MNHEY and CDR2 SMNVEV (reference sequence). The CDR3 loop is CASSLIYGYQETQYF. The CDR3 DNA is TGTGCCAGCAGTTTAATATACGGGTACCAAGAGACCCAGTACTTC.

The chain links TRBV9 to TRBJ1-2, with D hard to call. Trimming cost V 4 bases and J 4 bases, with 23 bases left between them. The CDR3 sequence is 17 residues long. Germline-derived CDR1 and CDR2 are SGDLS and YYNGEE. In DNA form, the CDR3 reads TGTGCCAGCAGCCACGAAGTTCCCCGAGGAGGCATCTATGGCTACACCTTC. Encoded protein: CASSHEVPRGGIYGYTF.

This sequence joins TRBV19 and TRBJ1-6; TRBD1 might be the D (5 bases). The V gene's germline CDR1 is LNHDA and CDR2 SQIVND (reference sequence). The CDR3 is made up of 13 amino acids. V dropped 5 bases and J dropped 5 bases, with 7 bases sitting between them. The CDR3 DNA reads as TGTGCCAGTAGTGTCAGGGATAATTCACCCCTCCACTTT. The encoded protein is CASSVRDNSPLHF.